This T cell receptor beta chain was documented in a study of blood T cell repertoires in COVID-19. Study at large: The samples span acute and convalescent COVID-19 from the United States, Italy and Spain. T cells, B-cell-depleted T cells, or PBMCs supplied cDNA or gDNA.

Germline CDR1 reads KGHSH; CDR2 reads LQKENI. The CDR3 is 16 amino acids. V was pared by 1 base and J by 3 bases, with 6 bases of the junction left unmatched. In the original workflow: From reference gene primer amplification, estimates of nucleated cell counts were derived. Data came from immunoSEQ multiplex PCR; TCRdb stores just in-frame clones and leaves some out. V and J calls and clone size are as listed in that table; D and trimming were resolved from the DNA. The data hold over 40,000 clones, with more than 90% observed a single time. The rearrangement joins TRBV18 to TRBJ2-5; 9 positions agree with TRBD1. Sequenced sample: peripheral blood. This receptor was obtained from a woman aged 80 or over with acute or convalescent COVID-19. CDR3 nucleotides: TGTGCCAGCTCACCACAATTGACAGGGGGGAAAGAGACCCAGTACTTC. It is translated as CASSPQLTGGKETQYF.